The T cell receptor (beta chain) described here comes from a study of T cell responses to AZD1222 COVID-19 vaccine. Study context: Pooled samples include second doses given at about 4 or 12 weeks. Study observations and caveats: Within unmutated variant regions lay the reported targets of nearly half of spike-specific TCRs. Donors in the cohort were predominantly white British and more often female, and clonal diversity was possibly underestimated.

Data came from immunoSEQ multiplex PCR; TCRdb stores just in-frame clones and leaves some out. The table includes some 110,000 clones, 75% to 90% detected once. Concerning this clone: Its specificity is not known.

This specimen was peripheral blood, taken on day 0 of AZD1222 vaccination. This TCR was sampled from an adult in good health.

Here the CDR3 reads CASSWGDRNTGELFF. CDR3 nucleotides: TGTGCCAGCAGTTGGGGGGACAGGAACACCGGGGAGCTGTTTTTT. V is TRBV28 and J is TRBJ2-2, with a tentative D call TRBD1 (7 bases). V was shortened by 4 bases and J by 1 base, with 10 bases between the two germline ends. CDR3 length equals 15 residues. CDR1 MDHEN and CDR2 SYDVKM come from the germline V gene.